A selection of T cell receptor beta chains follows, all from one sample in a study of cytomegalovirus exposure and HLA in healthy donors. The repertoire was sequenced with immunoSEQ multiplex PCR; TCRdb's copy has only in-frame clones and lacks some. Of 100,000 to 150,000 clones listed, about 76% were seen once; the top ten hold roughly 2.4%. The sample taken for sequencing was PBMCs. These receptors all come from a woman aged 40 to 49 in good health and CMV-seronegative. Each CDR3 is given with its conserved first and last residue. The D gene is left open where the match is weak. Size is omitted from some rows. Given values are once, few, many or a class for expanded clones.

size	V	D	J	CDR3	DNA
few	TRBV7-9	-	TRBJ1-2	CASSLLVHYGYTF	TGTGCCAGCAGCTTACTAGTTCACTATGGCTACACCTTC
-	TRBV2	TRBD1	TRBJ1-2	CASRAETGDYYGHTF	TGTGCCAGCAGAGCAGAGACAGGGGACTACTATGGCCACACCTTC
-	TRBV7-9	TRBD1	TRBJ2-3	CASSLGDRGNPTDTQYF	TGTGCCAGCAGCTTAGGGGACAGGGGCAACCCCACAGATACGCAGTATTTT
-	TRBV4-1	TRBD2	TRBJ2-7	CASSQAASGSYEQYF	TGCGCCAGCAGCCAAGCGGCTAGCGGGAGTTACGAGCAGTACTTC
-	TRBV25-1	-	TRBJ1-1	CASSEWGGANTEAFF	TGTGCCAGCAGTGAATGGGGCGGAGCGAACACTGAAGCTTTCTTT
-	TRBV15	-	TRBJ1-1	CATSRAPRAFGAFF	TGTGCCACCAGCAGAGCCCCCAGGGCTTTTGGAGCTTTCTTT
-	TRBV19	TRBD1	TRBJ2-7	CASSPPGRRGWGDQQYF	TGTGCCAGTAGTCCCCCGGGTCGCAGGGGGTGGGGTGACCAGCAGTACTTC
-	TRBV6-6	-	TRBJ1-2	CASSYATLGDGYTF	TGTGCCAGCAGTTACGCCACCTTGGGAGACGGCTACACCTTC
few	TRBV5-6	TRBD1	TRBJ1-2	CASSPRQGAYGYTF	TGTGCCAGCAGCCCAAGACAGGGGGCCTATGGCTACACCTTC
-	TRBV6-1	-	TRBJ2-5	CASKLARQETQYF	TGTGCCAGCAAGCTAGCCCGACAAGAGACCCAGTACTTC
-	TRBV27	TRBD1	TRBJ1-4	CASKGQGRGEKLFF	TGTGCCAGCAAAGGACAGGGGCGAGGGGAAAAACTGTTTTTT
-	TRBV25-1	-	TRBJ1-3	CASSAPPAGDIVDTIYF	TGTGCCAGCAGTGCCCCTCCGGCGGGTGATATAGTGGACACCATATATTTT
-	TRBV5-1	-	TRBJ2-1	CASKQANEQFF	TGCGCCAGCAAACAGGCCAATGAGCAGTTCTTC
-	TRBV7-2	TRBD2	TRBJ2-2	CASSSSGRNTGELFF	TGTGCCAGCAGCTCGAGCGGGAGGAACACCGGGGAGCTGTTTTTT
-	TRBV9	TRBD1	TRBJ1-1	CASSAPGQGYTEAFF	TGTGCCAGCAGCGCCCCGGGACAGGGTTACACTGAAGCTTTCTTT
-	TRBV7-3	TRBD2	TRBJ2-7	CASSRTSSGSSYEQYF	TGTGCCAGCAGCCGAACCTCTAGCGGGAGCTCCTACGAGCAGTACTTC
-	TRBV27	-	TRBJ1-4	CASSDGQTNEKLFF	TGTGCCAGCAGTGACGGACAGACAAATGAAAAACTGTTTTTT
-	TRBV27	-	TRBJ2-7	CASSLVVRGEQYF	TGTGCCAGCAGTTTGGTGGTAAGAGGCGAGCAGTACTTC
-	TRBV5-1	TRBD1	TRBJ2-5	CASSSDRGRGGETQYF	TGCGCCAGCAGCTCTGACAGGGGGCGAGGCGGGGAGACCCAGTACTTC
-	TRBV25-1	-	TRBJ1-1	CASSSWGTTRGNTEAFF	TGTGCCAGCAGTTCGTGGGGGACTACAAGGGGTAACACTGAAGCTTTCTTT
few	TRBV15	-	TRBJ2-7	CATSREFGGTGAYEQYF	TGTGCCACCAGCAGAGAATTCGGCGGGACTGGCGCCTACGAGCAGTACTTC
-	TRBV5-5	TRBD1	TRBJ1-2	CASSSGQGYGYTF	TGTGCCAGCAGCTCGGGACAGGGCTATGGCTACACCTTC
-	TRBV5-6	-	TRBJ1-3	CASSHRTGLYF	TGTGCCAGCAGCCACCGGACGGGATTATATTTT
-	TRBV7-8	TRBD2	TRBJ2-3	CTSSTWTSGDDTQYF	TGTACCAGCAGCACATGGACTAGCGGGGATGATACGCAGTATTTT
-	TRBV30	-	TRBJ1-1	CAWSARGTEAFF	TGTGCCTGGAGTGCGAGAGGGACTGAAGCTTTCTTT
-	TRBV15	-	TRBJ2-5	CATSRDRQETQYF	TGTGCCACCAGCAGAGACAGACAAGAGACCCAGTACTTC
-	TRBV7-9	-	TRBJ2-1	CASSQDLGEQFF	TGTGCCAGCAGTCAAGACTTGGGTGAGCAGTTCTTC
-	TRBV29-1	TRBD1	TRBJ2-1	CSVPGQGFNYNEQFF	TGCAGCGTTCCCGGACAGGGCTTTAACTACAATGAGCAGTTCTTC
few	TRBV7-9	TRBD1	TRBJ1-2	CASSLRQGDGYTF	TGTGCCAGCAGCCTCCGACAGGGGGACGGCTACACCTTC
-	TRBV7-9	TRBD1	TRBJ1-1	CASSRPGGGTEAFF	TGTGCCAGCAGCCGCCCAGGGGGTGGAACTGAAGCTTTCTTT
-	TRBV12-5	-	TRBJ2-7	CASGQTAVEQYF	TGTGCTAGTGGCCAAACCGCGGTCGAGCAGTACTTC
-	TRBV2	-	TRBJ1-2	CASSEASTGRNGYTF	TGTGCCAGCAGTGAAGCGTCCACAGGAAGGAATGGCTACACCTTC
few	TRBV14	-	TRBJ2-7	CASSPAGTSYEQYF	TGTGCCAGCAGCCCCGCCGGGACAAGCTACGAGCAGTACTTC
-	TRBV27	-	TRBJ2-2	CASSSWGDTGELFF	TGTGCCAGCAGTTCGTGGGGGGACACCGGGGAGCTGTTTTTT